The table lists the clone carrying this T cell receptor (beta chain) with a few counts. Its specificity is not known. The data were taken from a study of post-analysis software for immune sequencing data. Study-wide results and limits: Significantly lower normalized Chao1 diversity was found in patients with multiple sclerosis relative to controls. In patients, TRBV5-6, TRBV5-1 and TRBV20-1 belonged to five TRBV segments found more frequently than in controls. By F measure, strong co-clustering occurred among samples prepared in the same batch.

This CDR3 has 12 amino acids. The V gene's germline CDR1 is LGHDT and CDR2 YNNKEL (reference sequence). V dropped 0 bases and J dropped 5 bases, with 5 bases sitting between them. The TCR beta cDNA libraries carried unique molecular identifiers. When about 0.95 to 10 million T cells were used, they gave roughly 490,000 cDNA molecules. TCRdb re-analysed the PCR reads in MiXCR, keeping a single row per CDR3 protein. The data contain hundreds of thousands of distinct CDR3 sequences, roughly 29% of them seen just once; the ten biggest clones take up about 0.5%. The chain couples TRBV3-1 to TRBJ2-7; no definite D call. Sequenced input: blood. The TCR sequence derives from a girl under 18 with multiple sclerosis. For the CDR3, the DNA is TGTGCCAGCAGCCAAGATAGGCACGAGCAGTACTTC. Protein sequence: CASSQDRHEQYF.